The T cell receptor (beta chain) described here comes from a study of beta chain features in type 1 diabetes. Study conclusions and caveats: Shortening that was moderate but significant affected the TCRB CDR3s of Type 1 diabetes patients in all four CD4+ subsets.

In germline, CDR1 is SEHNR, CDR2 FQNEAQ (reference sequence). The CDR3 has 14 amino acids. V dropped 5 bases and J dropped 0 bases, with 10 bases sitting between them. Of note for this clone: Antigen specificity is unknown.

As every portion of the isolated RNA was reverse transcribed, the sequencing read expressed TCRB transcripts. Libraries were prepared by immunoSEQ multiplex PCR; TCRdb keeps only in-frame clonotypes and omits some of them. The data contain about 360,000 clones, 10% to 15% of them singletons. The genes are TRBV7-9 and TRBJ1-1, with a weak D call TRBD1 (6 bases). Specimen: naive CD4+ T cells from blood. This TCR derives from a woman younger than 30 with type 1 diabetes. The CDR3 sequence: CASSGTLLNTEAFF. The DNA of the CDR3 is TGTGCCAGCAGCGGGACACTATTGAACACTGAAGCTTTCTTT. The variable domain in full, completed from reference TRBV7-9 and TRBJ1-1, reads DTGVSQNPRHKITKRGQNVTFRCDPISEHNRLYWYRQTLGQGPEFLTYFQNEAQLEKSRLLSDRFSAERPKGSFSTLEIQRTEQGDSAMYLCASSGTLLNTEAFFGQGTRLTVV.